The T cell receptor beta chain described here comes from a study of tumor-infiltrating lymphocytes in primary liver carcinoma. Study-level information: Staged T1-T3 N0M0, the tumors had sizes that ranged from about 4.2 to 11 cm across.

In regard to this clonotype: A much larger clone differs from this one at a single base, so this may be a read error.

Starting from around 510 ng of total RNA, TCR beta cDNA was produced with a primer in the constant region. Slightly modified ARM-PCR served as the procedure for the TCR beta libraries. These libraries came from three rounds of nested multiplex PCR. The first two PCR rounds, roughly 10 cycles each, used TRBV1-TRBV30 forward primers and a C-beta reverse primer. One entry per CDR3 protein results from TCRdb running MiXCR on the multiplex PCR reads. This table has tens of thousands of distinct CDR3 sequences, roughly 72% appearing once. With 5 bases clipped from V and 8 bases from J, the junction kept 12 bases outside the gene matches. The length of the CDR3 is 16 residues. Germline loops: CDR1 SGHAT, CDR2 FQNNGV. Unsorted bulk tissue, about 19-32 mg of it, served as the source for co-extraction of RNA and DNA.

The source is a man aged 35-49 years with primary liver carcinoma and hepatitis B virus infection. Source material: liver tumor tissue from sampling region 1. Subset reported: tumor region T1, superior pole. The chain recombines TRBV11-2 with TRBJ2-1; 10 nucleotides agree with TRBD2. This CDR3 is CASSPCPSGRVYEQFF. In nucleotides, the CDR3 is TGTGCCAGCAGCCCGTGCCCCAGCGGGAGGGTCTATGAGCAGTTCTTC.